The 14 T cell receptor beta chains below all came from one sample that was sequenced in a study of shared clonotypes between healthy human individuals. The data were produced by immunoSEQ multiplex PCR, yet TCRdb's version contains in-frame clones alone and is incomplete. The profile shows around 1.1 million clones, 70% to 85% of them singletons. Source material: memory CD4+ T cells from PBMCs. The subset here: CD45RA-negative fraction. The receptors were gathered from a man aged 18 to 35 in good health. Some clones in this sample may be carry-over from other donors' samples.

This clone was seen only once. The chain uses TRBV7-6 and TRBJ2-2; the D is unclear. CDR1 SGHVS and CDR2 FNYEAQ come from the germline V gene. The CDR3 loop spans 12 amino acids. Between the trimmed V and J ends, which lost 1 base and 6 bases, there was a span of 3 bases. The CDR3 is CASSLVSGELFF. The CDR3 nucleotides are TGTGCCAGCAGCTTAGTATCCGGGGAGCTGTTTTTT.

The chain combines TRBV19 with TRBJ1-3; no clear D. The germline V gene has CDR1 LNHDA and CDR2 SQIVND (reference sequence). Between the trimmed V and J ends, which lost 6 bases and 7 bases, there was a span of 16 bases. The CDR3 runs to 14 residues. The CDR3 protein is CASRDFSRWNTIYF. DNA for the CDR3: TGTGCCAGTAGGGATTTTTCTCGGTGGAACACCATATATTTT.

The genes are TRBV28 and TRBJ1-5, with D possibly matching TRBD1 (6 bases). There are 13 residues in the CDR3. CDR1 and CDR2 (germline): MDHEN, SYDVKM. Trimming took off 3 bases at V and 7 bases at J, with 10 bases between the two ends. CDR3 protein: CASSFRGAQPQHF. Written as DNA, the CDR3 is TGTGCCAGCAGTTTCAGGGGCGCACAGCCCCAGCATTTT.

This clone was found many times. This sequence joins TRBV19 and TRBJ1-2; D is possibly TRBD1 (5 bases). The CDR3 spans 13 residues. From germline, CDR1 is LNHDA and CDR2 SQIVND (reference sequence). Trimming removed 2 bases from V and 4 bases from J, with 8 bases in between. CDR3 in amino acids: CASSIMGGYGYTF. CDR3 nucleotide sequence: TGTGCCAGTAGTATAATGGGGGGCTATGGCTACACCTTC.

The rearrangement links TRBV5-6 to TRBJ1-3, with 7 bases identical to TRBD1. The ends lost 4 bases at V and 3 bases at J; junction bases unmatched: 1. The CDR3 loop spans 13 amino acids. Germline CDR1 is SGHDT and CDR2 is YYEEEE. CDR3 DNA: TGTGCCAGCAGCGGGGACAGTGGAAACACCATATATTTT. It encodes CASSGDSGNTIYF. Full variable domain (missing parts from reference TRBV5-6 and TRBJ1-3): DAGVTQSPTHLIKTRGQQVTLRCSPKSGHDTVSWYQQALGQGPQFIFQYYEEEERQRGNFPDRFSGHQFPNYSSELNVNALLLGDSALYLCASSGDSGNTIYFGEGSWLTVV.

The genes are TRBV5-4 and TRBJ2-3; 11 bases fit TRBD2. The ends lost 5 bases at V and 5 bases at J; junction bases unmatched: 10. CDR3 length: 16 amino acids. Germline CDR1 reads SGHNT; CDR2 reads YYREEE (reference sequence). The CDR3 loop is CASRNVAGGPGDTQYF. The CDR3 coding sequence is TGTGCCAGCAGGAATGTAGCGGGAGGGCCTGGAGATACGCAGTATTTT. Filled out from reference TRBV5-4 and TRBJ2-3, the complete variable domain reads ETGVTQSPTHLIKTRGQQVTLRCSSQSGHNTVSWYQQALGQGPQFIFQYYREEENGRGNFPPRFSGLQFPNYSSELNVNALELDDSALYLCASRNVAGGPGDTQYFGPGTRLTVL.

This chain links TRBV2 with TRBJ2-7, with 8 bases aligning to TRBD1. V was pared by 8 bases and J by 1 base, with 7 bases of the junction left unmatched. The CDR3 is 14 amino acids. Germline CDR1 SNHLY, CDR2 FYNNEI. The CDR3: CASGAGGLSYEQYF. The CDR3 DNA reads as TGTGCCAGCGGAGCAGGGGGCCTATCCTACGAGCAGTACTTC. Using reference TRBV2 and TRBJ2-7 for the parts outside the CDR3, the full variable domain is EPEVTQTPSHQVTQMGQEVILRCVPISNHLYFYWYRQILGQKVEFLVSFYNNEISEKSEIFDDQFSVERPDGSNFTLKIRSTKLEDSAMYFCASGAGGLSYEQYFGPGTRLTVT.

This clone has at least ten counts. This rearrangement joins TRBV28 to TRBJ2-1, with a tentative D call TRBD2 (5 bases). The CDR3 runs to 15 residues. Per germline, CDR1 MDHEN and CDR2 SYDVKM. Trimming took off 4 bases at V and 1 base at J, with 11 bases between the two ends. CDR3 DNA: TGTGCCAGCAGTTCTGGAGCGGCGTCCTACAATGAGCAGTTCTTC. Protein sequence: CASSSGAASYNEQFF.

V is TRBV5-1 and J is TRBJ1-1; D unresolved. Germline V gene data show CDR1 as SGHRS and CDR2 as YFSETQ. V gave up 0 bases and J gave up 2 bases, with 11 bases separating them. This CDR3 has 15 amino acids. The DNA of the CDR3 is TGCGCCAGCAGCTTGGCATATACTCAAAACACTGAAGCTTTCTTT. It yields the protein CASSLAYTQNTEAFF.

CDR3 bases: TGTGCCAGCAGCTTAGGAGTATTGGGGACTGGGGCCAACGTCCTGACTTTC. It encodes CASSLGVLGTGANVLTF. V gene TRBV11-2 combines with J gene TRBJ2-6, with no clear D. The CDR3 covers 17 residues. Germline V gene lookup returns CDR1 SGHAT and CDR2 FQNNGV. The V end was cut by 1 base, the J end by 2 bases, with 12 bases between.

This clone was seen more than once but under ten times. This same CDR3 is encoded by further DNA sequences in the sample. This chain uses TRBV5-1 with TRBJ2-5, with D uncertain. V was clipped by 0 bases and J by 3 bases, with 6 bases between them. Germline CDR1 is SGHRS and CDR2 is YFSETQ. The length of the CDR3 is 13 residues. The DNA of the CDR3 is TGCGCCAGCAGCTTGGCGGTGGAAGAGACCCAGTACTTC. This translates into CASSLAVEETQYF.

The rearrangement joins TRBV5-1 to TRBJ1-2, with 9 bases fitting TRBD1. CDR1 and CDR2 (germline): SGHRS, YFSETQ. V lost 1 base to trimming and J lost 4 bases; unmatched junction nucleotides: 5. The CDR3 sequence is 15 residues long. The CDR3 DNA reads as TGCGCCAGCAGCTTGCGAGACAGGGGGACCTATGGCTACACCTTC. This translates into CASSLRDRGTYGYTF.

This clone was recorded a few times. V is TRBV2 and J is TRBJ1-1, with TRBD1 matching over 7 bases. J was trimmed by 4 bases and V by 7 bases; bases with no gene match: 6. The CDR3 has 13 residues. The V gene's germline CDR1 is SNHLY and CDR2 FYNNEI. DNA for the CDR3: TGTGCCAGCAACGCAGACAGGGCCACTGAAGCTTTCTTT. Translated: CASNADRATEAFF.

With respect to this clone: This likely stems from a read error, as it lies one base from a far larger clone. In the same sample, other DNA sequences code for this CDR3. The chain recombines TRBV30 with TRBJ2-7; 9 nucleotides agree with TRBD2. The V segment lost 0 bases and the J segment 7 bases; nucleotides outside the gene matches: 10. Looked up from germline, CDR1 is GTSNPN and CDR2 is SVGIG (reference sequence). The CDR3 extends over 15 amino acids. DNA of the CDR3: TGTGCCTGGAGTGTACGGCGGGAGGGCTTCTATGAGCAGTACTTC. Its protein product is CAWSVRREGFYEQYF.